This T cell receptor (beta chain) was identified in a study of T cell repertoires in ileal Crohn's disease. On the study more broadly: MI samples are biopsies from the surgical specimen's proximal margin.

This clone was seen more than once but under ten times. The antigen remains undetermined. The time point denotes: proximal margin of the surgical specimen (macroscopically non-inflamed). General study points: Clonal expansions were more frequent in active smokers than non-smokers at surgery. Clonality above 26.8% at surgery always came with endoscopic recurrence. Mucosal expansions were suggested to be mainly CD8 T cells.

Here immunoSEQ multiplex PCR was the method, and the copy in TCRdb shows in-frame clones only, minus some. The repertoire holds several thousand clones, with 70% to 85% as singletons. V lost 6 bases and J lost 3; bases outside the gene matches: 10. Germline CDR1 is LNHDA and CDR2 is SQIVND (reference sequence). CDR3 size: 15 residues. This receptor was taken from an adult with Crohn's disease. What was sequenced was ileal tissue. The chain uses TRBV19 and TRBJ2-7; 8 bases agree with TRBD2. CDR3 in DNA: TGTGCCAGTAGCGCCGCCGGGACTAGTATCTACGAGCAGTACTTC. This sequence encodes CASSAAGTSIYEQYF. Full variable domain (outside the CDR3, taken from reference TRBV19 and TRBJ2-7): DGGITQSPKYLFRKEGQNVTLSCEQNLNHDAMYWYRQDPGQGLRLIYYSQIVNDFQKGDIAEGYSVSREKKESFPLTVTSAQKNPTAFYLCASSAAGTSIYEQYFGPGTRLTVT.